The text below deals with one T cell receptor (beta chain). Its antigen target is currently unknown. No base quality information exists; no much larger clone differs at one position. This entry belongs to a study of OX40 agonist ivuxolimab in advanced cancers. Regarding the study in general: Ivuxolimab was an agonistic, fully human IgG2 monoclonal antibody directed against OX40 (CD134), a costimulatory receptor. Intravenous ivuxolimab was administered to patients every 2 weeks at six dose levels: 0.01, 0.1, 0.3, 1.5, 3 and 10 mg/kg. Of the roughly 52 dose-escalation patients, hepatocellular carcinoma was present in 19, melanoma in roughly 15, renal cell carcinoma in 9 and head and neck cancer in 9. In the dose-escalation cohort, approximately 82% of patients were male, and the mean age was roughly 56 years with a range of about 20 to 90. Prior anti-PD-1, anti-PD-L1 or anti-CTLA-4 therapy was permitted, and about two fifths of dose-escalation patients had received checkpoint inhibitors. Partial responses occurred in three dose-escalation patients: two with cutaneous melanoma and one with hepatocellular carcinoma. The point of sequencing TCRbeta in the periphery was to test whether ivuxolimab changed TCR sequence diversity and drove clonal T-cell expansion. The paper reports the monotherapy dose-escalation portion (N of about 50 patients) of the phase I ivuxolimab trial.

For sequencing of the TCRbeta CDR3 region, genomic DNA was extracted from the sorted cells. TCRbeta CDR3 regions were sequenced using the immunoSEQ Assay. TCRdb retrieved this table from immuneACCESS and kept in-frame rearrangements only. Not all clones are present; in checked studies, unresolved V genes account for under half, and no reason is known for the remainder. Here the sample has roughly 74,000 clones; 92% occur a single time. The ten biggest clones cover over 6.5% of the sample. Patients with a history of autoimmune disease or receiving systemic immunosuppression were excluded from the trial. Peripheral blood for TCR sequencing was drawn from every dose cohort at baseline, at cycle 4 day 1 and at cycle 7 day 1. Samples came from an open-label, multicenter, first-in-human phase I dose-escalation trial of ivuxolimab. The trial enrolled adults with locally advanced or metastatic head and neck squamous cell, hepatocellular, melanoma or renal cell carcinoma. Before TCR sequencing, CD4+ T cells and CD8+ T cells were sorted from peripheral blood as separate populations.

Beyond this particular receptor, the publication reports: Low levels of normalized T-cell clonal expansion were also shown by some nonresponding patients. After ivuxolimab, CD8+ T cells had more expanded clones than CD4+ T cells on average. Clonal expansion of both CD4+ and CD8+ blood T cells was observed from baseline to week 6 at doses 0.1 to 3.0 mg/kg. In the 0.1-3.0 mg/kg groups, partial responders had among the lowest normalized peripheral clonal expansion, particularly in CD8+ T cells. Which antigens the clonally expanded peripheral T cells were specific for was not determined.

This clonotype was sampled from an adult with an advanced solid tumor such as melanoma, head and neck, liver or kidney cancer. The input for sequencing was CD4+ or CD8+ T cells sorted from blood, taken in a trial of the OX40 agonist ivuxolimab.

The encoded CDR3 is CATQFRTSGGNEQFF. The nucleotide sequence reads as follows: TGTGCCACACAGTTCCGGACTAGCGGGGGTAATGAGCAGTTCTTC. The V and J genes are TRBV6-1 and TRBJ2-1, with TRBD2 identical over 13 junction bases. As encoded in the germline V gene, CDR1 is MNHNS while CDR2 is SASEGT. From V the trimming removes 10 bases and from J it removes 7 bases, while the gene matches leave 10 bases of the junction unaccounted for. Spanning cysteine to phenylalanine, the CDR3 consists of 15 amino acids. Of all the DNA, just the CDR3 is kept, 45 bases in frame from base 1.